This TCR beta chain was obtained from a study of T cell responses to AZD1222 COVID-19 vaccine. Findings and limits, study-wide: Possibly, clonal diversity was underestimated; donors were largely white British and included more females.

The protocol was immunoSEQ multiplex PCR, while the TCRdb copy is restricted to in-frame clones and leaves out a portion. Among fewer than 250,000 clones listed, about 93% were seen once. This CDR3 is built from 15 residues. Germline loops: CDR1 SGHNT, CDR2 YYREEE (reference sequence). V was pared by 2 bases and J by 6 bases, with 17 bases between. Points on this clone: Its antigen is unidentified.

This chain connects TRBV5-4 to TRBJ1-2, with a tentative D call TRBD1 (6 bases). The source was peripheral blood, collected on day 0 of MenACWY control vaccination. The TCR sequence derives from an adult in good health. CDR3 DNA sequence: TGTGCCAGCAGCTTAGATCCAGGGGCCCGCCATGGCTACACCTTC. Its translation: CASSLDPGARHGYTF.